This TCR beta chain was sequenced for a study of beta chain features in type 1 diabetes. Broader study findings: Patients with Type 1 diabetes showed moderately but significantly shorter TCRB CDR3s in all four CD4+ subsets. It was not settled here whether HLA type affects TCRB rearrangement.

Expressed TCRB transcripts were sequenced, since all the RNA that had been isolated was reverse transcribed. Samples of naive, central memory and regulatory T cells yielded a mean of about 3.7 million reads. The data were produced by immunoSEQ multiplex PCR, yet TCRdb's version contains in-frame clones alone and is incomplete. The table lists hundreds of thousands of clones, about 13% of them singletons. Every donor provided one heparinised blood draw, which averaged about 116 mL. This clone was found a few times. What it binds is not known. The CDR3 totals 14 residues. Trimming took 5 bases from V and 3 from J; bases not matched to a gene: 6. Germline V lookup: CDR1 SGHVS, CDR2 FQNEAQ.

The sample was naive CD4+ T cells from blood. This receptor was obtained from a man aged 30 to 45 with type 1 diabetes. The rearrangement joins TRBV7-8 to TRBJ2-7; the match to TRBD1 covers 8 bases. The CDR3 DNA reads TGTGCCAGCAGCCAGCCGGGACAGGTCTACGAGCAGTACTTC. Translating it yields CASSQPGQVYEQYF.